This T cell receptor beta chain was obtained from a study of cytomegalovirus exposure and HLA in healthy donors. The study's findings and limits: Later work found most CMV-associated TCR beta chains apparently HLA-restricted. More than 15,000 TCR beta sequences were associated with HLA alleles at 0.05 false discovery rate in a later analysis.

CDR3 length equals 18 residues. As to this clone: Antigen unknown.

Primers for the PCR totalled 60 Vbeta and 13 Jbeta. Generated by immunoSEQ multiplex PCR, the TCRdb table keeps only in-frame clones and is missing some. This repertoire shows 150,000 to 200,000 clones, about four fifths found once; its top ten account for less than 15%. The sequenced material came from PBMCs. The TCR was taken from a woman in her fifties or sixties in good health and CMV-seronegative. The gene calls are TRBV21-1 and TRBJ1-1; the table's D call, TRBD1, has no DNA check behind it. TRBV21-1 is designated a pseudogene. CDR3 amino acids: CASSNLGGGAKSDTEAFF. The CDR3 nucleotides are TGTGCCAGCAGCAATTTAGGAGGGGGCGCAAAATCGGACACTGAAGCTTTCTTT.